The 16 T cell receptor beta chains in this list originate from one sample, sequenced in a study of OX40 agonist ivuxolimab in advanced cancers. Assay used: immunoSEQ multiplex PCR; TCRdb lists only in-frame clones, some missing. The table records around 60,000 clones, 91% of them present only once. Source: CD4+ or CD8+ T cells sorted from blood, taken in a trial of the OX40 agonist ivuxolimab. The receptors derive from an adult with an advanced solid tumor such as melanoma, head and neck, liver or kidney cancer.

This chain connects TRBV4-3 to TRBJ1-2; D is perhaps TRBD1 (6 bases). The germline gives CDR1 LGHNA, CDR2 YSLEER. The CDR3 consists of 15 residues. Trimming took 0 bases from V and 7 from J, leaving 15 bases between them. The CDR3 here is CASSQEQGNFRGYTF. CDR3 nucleotides: TGCGCCAGCAGCCAAGAACAGGGTAATTTTCGTGGCTACACCTTC.

The rearrangement uses TRBV4-1 and TRBJ1-5, with TRBD1 matching over 7 bases. This CDR3 is 16 amino acids long. CDR1 is MGHRA, CDR2 YSYEKL, per germline. J was trimmed by 6 bases and V by 0 bases; bases with no gene match: 8. This chain's CDR3 is CASSQDIARGPQPQHF. For the CDR3, the DNA is TGCGCCAGCAGCCAAGATATAGCAAGGGGGCCTCAGCCCCAGCATTTT.

The chain joins TRBV28 to TRBJ1-1; a possible D gene is TRBD1 (6 bases). CDR1 MDHEN and CDR2 SYDVKM come from the germline V gene. Trimming left V 6 bases short and J 1 base short, with 18 bases between. The CDR3 extends over 16 amino acids. This chain's CDR3 is CASSDPSGATNTEAFF. In DNA form, the CDR3 reads TGTGCCAGCAGCGATCCCTCAGGGGCGACGAACACTGAAGCTTTCTTT.

This clone was observed once. V is TRBV4-3 and J is TRBJ2-7; D remains ambiguous. The CDR3 has 14 amino acids. Trimming stripped 4 bases from V and 0 bases from J, with 10 bases between. CDR1 LGHNA and CDR2 YSLEER come from the germline V gene. The CDR3 sequence: CASSRDKASYEQYF. For the CDR3, the DNA is TGCGCCAGCAGCCGAGACAAGGCCTCCTACGAGCAGTACTTC.

The chain links TRBV28 to TRBJ1-2, with 9 bases matching TRBD1. CDR1 is MDHEN and CDR2 is SYDVKM in the germline V gene. The trim removed 6 bases at V and 4 bases at J, leaving 3 bases unmatched. The CDR3 runs 13 residues. The CDR3 DNA reads TGTGCCAGCAGCGAACAGGGGGCCTATGGCTACACCTTC. It translates to CASSEQGAYGYTF.

The chain has TRBV9 and TRBJ1-3; D is ambiguous. This CDR3 spans 15 amino acids. The germline gives CDR1 SGDLS, CDR2 YYNGEE. V dropped 0 bases and J dropped 0 bases, with 7 bases sitting between them. The CDR3 coding sequence is TGTGCCAGCAGCGTAGCGGCGTTCTCTGGAAACACCATATATTTT. It codes for CASSVAAFSGNTIYF.

The chain joins TRBV11-2 to TRBJ1-2, with 8 nucleotides matching TRBD1. CDR1 and CDR2 (germline): SGHAT, FQNNGV. There are 13 residues in the CDR3. With V trimmed by 5 bases and J by 7 bases, 6 bases remained unmatched. Written as DNA, the CDR3 is TGTGCCAGCAGCCCAGGGGGCGCGGTTGGCTACACCTTC. This sequence encodes CASSPGGAVGYTF.

The rearrangement links TRBV5-1 to TRBJ1-2; D call uncertain. V was pared by 4 bases and J by 2 bases, with 9 bases between. The germline V gene encodes CDR1 SGHRS and CDR2 YFSETQ. The CDR3 runs to 13 residues. CDR3 DNA sequence: TGCGCCAGCAGCCCCTCTTTCAACTATGGCTACACCTTC. Protein product: CASSPSFNYGYTF.

The chain uses TRBV9 and TRBJ2-2; 9 bases are shared with TRBD1. This CDR3 spans 17 amino acids. The V and J ends lost 3 bases and 2 bases, in that order; junction bases with no gene match: 8. Germline V gives CDR1 SGDLS, CDR2 YYNGEE. The CDR3 reads CASSARQDRGNTGELFF. The CDR3 nucleotides are TGTGCCAGCAGCGCCCGGCAGGACAGGGGAAACACCGGGGAGCTGTTTTTT.

Turning to this clone: Additional DNA sequences in this sample encode the identical CDR3. The rearrangement links TRBV4-1 to TRBJ2-1; TRBD2 agrees at 8 bases. The CDR3 runs 15 residues. Germline V CDR1 and CDR2: MGHRA, YSYEKL. Trimming cost V 2 bases and J 1 base; bases outside gene matches: 1. CDR3 amino acids: CASSQRGGSYNEQFF. The CDR3 DNA sequence: TGCGCCAGCAGCCAACGCGGGGGGTCCTACAATGAGCAGTTCTTC.

The table lists this clone with a count of one. The chain employs TRBV13 and TRBJ2-1, with TRBD2 matching 10 bases. Looked up from germline, CDR1 is PRHDT and CDR2 is FYEKMQ (reference sequence). V shed 5 bases and J 1 base; nucleotides not matched to a gene: 5. This CDR3 contains 16 residues. CDR3 in DNA: TGTGCCAGCAGCCATCTAGCGGGGGAGTCCTACAATGAGCAGTTCTTC. Translation: CASSHLAGESYNEQFF.

Notes on this clone: Different DNA sequences within this sample yield the same CDR3. This rearrangement joins TRBV30 to TRBJ2-5; tentatively, D is TRBD1 (6 bases). The CDR3 has 12 residues. CDR1 GTSNPN and CDR2 SVGIG come from the germline V gene (reference sequence). The V end was cut by 0 bases, the J end by 4 bases, with 6 bases between. CDR3: CAWSVQGETQYF. CDR3 DNA: TGTGCCTGGAGTGTACAGGGAGAGACCCAGTACTTC. The full variable domain, completed using reference TRBV30 and TRBJ2-5, is SQTIHQWPATLVQPVGSPLSLECTVEGTSNPNLYWYRQAAGRGLQLLFYSVGIGQISSEVPQNLSASRPQDRQFILSSKKLLLSDSGFYLCAWSVQGETQYFGPGTRLLVL.

The genes are TRBV5-1 and TRBJ2-7; 12 bases map to TRBD2. The CDR3 sequence is 14 residues long. Germline V lookup: CDR1 SGHRS, CDR2 YFSETQ. V lost 5 bases and J lost 7; bases outside the gene matches: 7. This chain's CDR3 is CASRLTSGRVEQYF. The DNA of the CDR3 is TGCGCCAGCAGACTGACTAGCGGGAGAGTTGAGCAGTACTTC.

The rearrangement joins TRBV5-4 to TRBJ1-2; D gene uncertain. The CDR3 sequence is 14 residues long. Germline-derived CDR1 and CDR2 are SGHNT and YYREEE (reference sequence). The V end was cut by 0 bases, the J end by 3 bases, with 9 bases between. CDR3 DNA sequence: TGTGCCAGCAGCTTGGACGGGTCTCACTATGGCTACACCTTC. Translating it yields CASSLDGSHYGYTF.

The rearrangement links TRBV18 to TRBJ1-1; weak D call: TRBD1 (6 bases). The CDR3 is 14 residues long. Trimming cost V 3 bases and J 0 bases, with 8 bases left between them. Germline assignment: CDR1 KGHSH and CDR2 LQKENI. In nucleotides, the CDR3 is TGTGCCAGCTCACCGGACAGATTGAACACTGAAGCTTTCTTT. This sequence encodes CASSPDRLNTEAFF.

V and J are TRBV11-2 and TRBJ2-5; 10 nucleotides align to TRBD1. Germline-derived CDR1 and CDR2 are SGHAT and FQNNGV. V was pared by 5 bases and J by 5 bases, with 8 bases of the junction left unmatched. This CDR3 contains 15 residues. CDR3 region: CASSTGQGIRETQYF. CDR3 coding DNA: TGTGCCAGCAGCACGGGACAGGGGATCCGGGAGACCCAGTACTTC.